A single sample is the source of the 20 T cell receptor beta chains below, sequenced in a study of CD8+CD57+ T cells in acquired aplastic anemia. TCR beta VDJ and CDR3 were profiled, and genomic DNA was the template. TCRdb processed the reads anew with MiXCR; each CDR3 protein has one entry. The sample has some 280,000 distinct CDR3 sequences, 50% to 70% seen once; the top ten hold 6.5% to 10%. The sample taken for sequencing was sorted CD4+, CD8+, or CD8+CD57+ T cells (not recorded which) from PBMCs. The receptors shown here come from a human donor with severe aplastic anemia or a healthy control (not recorded which).

Many counts were recorded for this clonotype. The rearrangement joins TRBV2 to TRBJ2-7, with TRBD2 identical over 7 bases. Trimming took 2 bases from V and 6 from J; bases not matched to a gene: 16. CDR1 and CDR2 (germline): SNHLY, FYNNEI. The CDR3 contains 17 residues. The CDR3, as DNA: TGTGCCAGCAGTGAAAGGTCGGGAGGCAGGACTTCGGCCGAGCAGTACTTC. Translation gives CASSERSGGRTSAEQYF.

The CDR3: CASQAEGGENTIYF. Written as DNA, the CDR3 is TGTGCCAGCCAGGCGGAAGGGGGAGAAAACACCATATATTTT. The rearrangement links TRBV2 to TRBJ1-3, with a possible D match to TRBD1 (6 bases). CDR3 length equals 14 residues. The V and J ends lost 8 bases and 6 bases respectively, with 17 bases between them. Per germline, CDR1 SNHLY and CDR2 FYNNEI.

This clonotype was recorded a few times. This sequence joins TRBV2 and TRBJ2-7; D might be TRBD2 (6 bases). V lost 11 bases and J lost 7, with 18 bases in between. This CDR3 contains 12 residues. The germline V gene encodes CDR1 SNHLY and CDR2 FYNNEI. The CDR3, as DNA: TGTGCCGGCCTAGGAGGGGCGGGGGAGCAGTACTTC. Its protein product is CAGLGGAGEQYF.

The chain carries TRBV7-2 and TRBJ2-5; tentative D call: TRBD1 (6 bases). Germline assignment: CDR1 SGHTA and CDR2 FQGNSA. The CDR3 consists of 15 residues. V was pared by 5 bases and J by 5 bases, with 18 bases between. The DNA of the CDR3 is TGTGCCAGCAGCGGGGGCAGAACCGGGCGGGAGACCCAGTACTTC. This encodes CASSGGRTGRETQYF.

This chain joins TRBV12-3 or TRBV12-4 and TRBJ2-5, with D possibly TRBD2 on 5 matching bases. The CDR3 is 14 residues long. V shed 3 bases and J shed 7 bases, with 15 bases lying between them. The CDR3 loop is CASSFSVAGGTQYF. CDR3 DNA sequence: TGTGCCAGCAGTTTTTCGGTCGCGGGTGGGACCCAGTACTTC.

The V gene is TRBV7-2, the J gene TRBJ2-1; D gene ambiguous. Germline CDR1 reads SGHTA; CDR2 reads FQGNSA. V dropped 3 bases and J dropped 0 bases, with 6 bases sitting between them. This CDR3 contains 14 residues. The CDR3 is CASSLDVSYNEQFF. For the CDR3, the DNA is TGTGCCAGCAGCTTGGACGTCTCCTACAATGAGCAGTTCTTC.

About this clonotype: One end of the junction does not line up with germline, which may come from a read error. The chain carries TRBV5-1 and TRBJ1-2; no clear D gene. CDR1 and CDR2 (germline): SGHRS, YFSETQ. The CDR3 length is 13 residues. CDR3 nucleotide sequence: TGTGCCAGCAGCTTGGGAACAGAGCATGGCTACACCTTC. As protein: CASSLGTEHGYTF.

Remarks on this clonotype: One end of the junction does not line up with germline, which may come from a read error. This chain connects TRBV2 to TRBJ2-5; D is possibly TRBD2 (6 bases). CDR1 SNHLY and CDR2 FYNNEI come from the germline V gene. The CDR3 runs to 15 residues. The chain's CDR3 is CASREDLALQETQYF. DNA for the CDR3: TGTGCCAGCCGTGAAGACCTAGCGCTTCAAGAGACCCAGTACTTC.

This chain uses TRBV7-2 with TRBJ1-3, with D perhaps matching TRBD1 (5 bases). CDR1 is SGHTA and CDR2 is FQGNSA in the germline V gene. The V end was cut by 5 bases, the J end by 7 bases, with 24 bases between. CDR3 length: 17 amino acids. The CDR3 coding sequence is TGTGCCAGCAGCGCCGGGTGGGGCCCGACGGGTCTGAACACCATATATTTT. As protein: CASSAGWGPTGLNTIYF.

As concerns this clonotype: At one end the junction does not follow the germline gene, possibly because of a read error. The chain uses TRBV2 and TRBJ1-6, with D uncertain. The germline CDR1 and CDR2 sequences are SNHLY and FYNNEI. CDR3 length: 15 residues. DNA for the CDR3: TGTGCCAGCAGCCAAAGGGTCCGTAATAATCCACCCCTCCACTTT. It encodes CASSQRVRNNPPLHF.

This clonotype has more than one count but fewer than ten. The chain is built from TRBV20-1 and TRBJ1-2; tentatively, D is TRBD1 (5 bases). Trimming left V 2 bases short and J 3 bases short, with 13 bases between. Looked up from germline, CDR1 is DFQATT and CDR2 is SNEGSKA (reference sequence). CDR3 length: 14 amino acids. The CDR3, as DNA: TGCAGTGCTAGACCTCGACAGAAAGACTATGGCTACACCTTC. This sequence encodes CSARPRQKDYGYTF.

V and J are TRBV24-1 and TRBJ1-2, with 8 bases lining up with TRBD1. With V trimmed by 8 bases and J by 6 bases, 7 bases remained unmatched. In germline, CDR1 is KGHDR, CDR2 SFDVKD. This CDR3 has 13 residues. Written as DNA, the CDR3 is TGTGCCACCAAAGGACAGGGCTTGGATGGCTACACCTTC. It is translated as CATKGQGLDGYTF.

This clonotype was detected once. This sequence joins TRBV6-4 and TRBJ2-2; 7 bases fit TRBD2. After removal of 2 bases from V and 1 base from J, the junction contained 1 base not matched to a gene. Germline V gives CDR1 MRHNA, CDR2 SNTAGT. The CDR3 covers 15 residues. CDR3 sequence reads: CASSDGGGNTGELFF. DNA of the CDR3: TGTGCCAGCAGTGACGGCGGGGGGAACACCGGGGAGCTGTTTTTT.

V is TRBV7-6 and J is TRBJ2-7; 11 bases are a match to TRBD2. In germline, CDR1 is SGHVS, CDR2 FNYEAQ. V shed 0 bases, J shed 6 bases, and the junction held 4 bases outside the gene matches. The CDR3 is made up of 15 amino acids. This CDR3 is CASSLATSGSREQYF. Written as DNA, the CDR3 is TGTGCCAGCAGCTTAGCTACTAGCGGGAGTCGCGAGCAGTACTTC.

This chain joins TRBV7-2 and TRBJ2-1; D assignment may be TRBD1 or TRBD2 (5 bases each). Germline V lookup: CDR1 SGHTA, CDR2 FQGNSA. Between the trimmed V and J ends, which lost 6 bases and 10 bases, there was a span of 13 bases. CDR3 length: 12 amino acids. The CDR3 here is CASSLGDREQFF. CDR3 nucleotides: TGTGCCAGCAGTCTGGGGGATCGCGAGCAGTTCTTC.

This clonotype showed up many times. This rearrangement joins TRBV29-1 to TRBJ1-1, with TRBD1 identical over 7 bases. Unmatched junction bases numbered 2, after V lost 3 bases and J lost 1 base. Germline V gene lookup returns CDR1 SQVTM and CDR2 ANQGSEA. This CDR3 has 13 residues. The CDR3 DNA reads TGCAGCGTTGATCCAGGGGGGAACACTGAAGCTTTCTTT. Encoded protein: CSVDPGGNTEAFF.

This clonotype occurred many times. The chain uses TRBV3-1 and TRBJ2-7; D is unresolved. Germline V gene sequence: CDR1 LGHDT, CDR2 YNNKEL (reference sequence). Deletions cut 3 bases from V and 0 bases from J, with 9 bases between. CDR3 length: 14 residues. For the CDR3, the DNA is TGTGCCAGCAGCCACAGAGCGTTCTCCTACGAGCAGTACTTC. This encodes CASSHRAFSYEQYF.

V gene TRBV9 combines with J gene TRBJ1-1; no definite D call. The CDR3 runs to 13 residues. Germline V gene sequence: CDR1 SGDLS, CDR2 YYNGEE. V was shortened by 4 bases and J by 0 bases, with 7 bases between the two germline ends. This chain's CDR3 is CASSSQLNTEAFF. CDR3 in DNA: TGTGCCAGCAGCTCGCAACTGAACACTGAAGCTTTCTTT.

The chain joins TRBV5-5 to TRBJ1-1, with D unresolved. This CDR3 has 15 amino acids. In germline, CDR1 is SGHKS, CDR2 YYEKEE (reference sequence). Trimming took 4 bases from V and 0 from J, leaving 13 bases between them. This CDR3 is CASSGKGRLNTEAFF. CDR3 DNA sequence: TGTGCCAGCAGCGGCAAAGGACGACTGAACACTGAAGCTTTCTTT. The full variable domain, rest sourced from reference TRBV5-5 and TRBJ1-1, is DAGVTQSPTHLIKTRGQQVTLRCSPISGHKSVSWYQQVLGQGPQFIFQYYEKEERGRGNFPDRFSARQFPNYSSELNVNALLLGDSALYLCASSGKGRLNTEAFFGQGTRLTVV.

On this clonotype: One end of the junction is discordant with germline, which a read error may explain. This chain connects TRBV6-5 to TRBJ1-4; TRBD1 aligns across 8 bases. There are 15 residues in the CDR3. The germline CDR1 and CDR2 sequences are MNHEY and SVGAGI. DNA of the CDR3: TGTGCCAGCACCCCACAGGGGGGAACTGTGGAAAAACTTTTTTTT. Protein product: CASTPQGGTVEKLFF.